The following is a T cell receptor (beta chain) sequence with its context. Its antigen is not identified. CDR3 length: 15 residues. In germline, CDR1 is SGHTA, CDR2 FQGNSA. The trim removed 3 bases at V and 4 bases at J, leaving 6 bases unmatched. Assay used: immunoSEQ multiplex PCR; TCRdb lists only in-frame clones, some missing. This table has approximately 44,000 clones, about 95% appearing once. The data belong to a study of T cell clonotyping in hematopoietic cell transplantation. Findings of the study overall: Higher Inverse Simpson Index values in graft donor and pretransplant recipient predicted broader posttransplant TCR diversity. Recipient TCR diversity dropped after transplant; expanded clonotypes rose from day 30 to 180.

The origin of this receptor is a man aged 25-45 years in good health. Some clones in this sample may be carry-over from other donors' samples. This chain connects TRBV7-2 to TRBJ2-5; 9 bases are shared with TRBD2. Sequences were obtained from peripheral blood mononuclear cells. The CDR3, as DNA: TGTGCCAGCAGCTTTCGTAGCGGGAGTGGAGAGACCCAGTACTTC. Translated: CASSFRSGSGETQYF. Together with reference TRBV7-2 and TRBJ2-5, the CDR3 gives the full variable domain: GAGVSQSPSNKVTEKGKDVELRCDPISGHTALYWYRQSLGQGLEFLIYFQGNSAPDKSGLPSDRFSAERTGGSVSTLTIQRTQQEDSAVYLCASSFRSGSGETQYFGPGTRLLVL.